The clone carrying this TCR beta chain turned up a few times. Assay used: immunoSEQ multiplex PCR; TCRdb lists only in-frame clones, some missing. Of 150,000 to 200,000 clones listed, about nine tenths are singletons. The data derive from a study of blood T cell repertoires in COVID-19. The germline gives CDR1 GTSNPN, CDR2 SVGIG (reference sequence). Trimming cost V 2 bases and J 6 bases; bases outside gene matches: 12. The length of the CDR3 is 16 residues. The TCR sequence derives from a young woman who had recovered from COVID-19. The rearrangement joins TRBV30 to TRBJ1-5; 8 bases are shared with TRBD1. Sample: PBMCs or T cells enriched from blood (not recorded which). CDR3 sequence (DNA): TGTGCCTGGAGTAACATGGACAGGGTAGTCGGTCAGCCCCAGCATTTT. It translates to CAWSNMDRVVGQPQHF.